One sample yielded the 25 T cell receptor beta chains listed below, sequenced in a study of blood T cells in healthy people across ages. A J-beta primer mix and a sample-barcoded 5' primer were used in a second PCR of about 7 to 12 cycles. Each CDR3 protein is one row after TCRdb ran MiXCR on the 5' RACE reads. The sample shows some 900,000 distinct CDR3 sequences, approximately 49% of them seen only once. The material sequenced was blood. Receptor source: a man aged 30 to 45 in good health.

This clonotype was picked up many times. This chain links TRBV7-2 with TRBJ2-3, with D perhaps given as TRBD1 or TRBD2 (6 bases each). Trimming left V 6 bases short and J 2 bases short, with 12 bases between. The germline V gene has CDR1 SGHTA and CDR2 FQGNSA. The CDR3 is 14 amino acids. The CDR3 is CASSKGGITDTQYF. The CDR3 region has the DNA TGTGCCAGCAGTAAAGGGGGGATCACAGATACGCAGTATTTT.

The gene calls are TRBV4-1 and TRBJ1-1; D remains ambiguous. Looked up from germline, CDR1 is MGHRA and CDR2 is YSYEKL. The CDR3 sequence is 15 residues long. With 6 bases removed from V and 5 bases from J, the gap between germline ends came to 19 bases. This chain's CDR3 is CASRSASGQKTEAFF. The CDR3 DNA reads TGCGCCAGCAGGTCTGCCAGCGGGCAGAAAACTGAAGCTTTCTTT.

This clonotype was counted between two and nine times. The CDR3 is CASSPPLTSFRNEQFF. In nucleotides, the CDR3 is TGTGCCAGCAGCCCCCCGTTGACGTCCTTCCGCAATGAGCAGTTCTTC. The V and J genes are TRBV27 and TRBJ2-1; D unresolved. The V gene lost 6 bases and the J gene lost 6 bases, with 21 bases spanning the gap. There are 16 residues in the CDR3. Per the germline V gene, CDR1 is MNHEY and CDR2 is SMNVEV (reference sequence).

As regards this clonotype: A read error may explain this, as a much larger clone is one base away. This rearrangement joins TRBV7-9 to TRBJ2-5; possibly TRBD2 for D (6 bases). The CDR3 extends over 15 amino acids. Looked up from germline, CDR1 is SEHNR and CDR2 is FQNEAQ (reference sequence). Trimming took off 8 bases at V and 3 bases at J, with 19 bases between the two ends. CDR3 region: CASGQIRGTEETQYF. DNA for the CDR3: TGTGCCAGCGGCCAAATTCGGGGGACTGAAGAGACCCAGTACTTC.

This rearrangement joins TRBV18 to TRBJ2-7; 8 bases are shared with TRBD1. CDR3 length equals 15 residues. Germline V gene lookup returns CDR1 KGHSH and CDR2 LQKENI. After removal of 2 bases from V and 7 bases from J, the junction contained 10 bases not matched to a gene. The CDR3 here is CASSPSGQVYNEQYF. CDR3 sequence (DNA): TGTGCCAGCTCACCATCGGGACAGGTCTACAATGAGCAGTACTTC.

The CDR3 DNA reads as TGTGCCAGCAGCATGGACAGAGACCGTGAAGCTTTCTTT. Amino acids: CASSMDRDREAFF. The chain joins TRBV21-1 to TRBJ1-1; TRBD1, the table's D call, lacks a check against the DNA. TRBV21-1 is given as a pseudogene. CDR3 length equals 13 residues.

The V call is TRBV20-1, the J call TRBJ1-2; no clear D. The V gene's germline CDR1 is DFQATT and CDR2 SNEGSKA (reference sequence). Trimming pared 0 bases from V and 7 bases from J, leaving 15 bases between. The CDR3 has 14 amino acids. DNA of the CDR3: TGCAGTGCTAGAGACGAATGGGCCGCTAGTGGCTACACCTTC. The encoded protein is CSARDEWAASGYTF.

This clonotype was observed a handful of times. The V gene is TRBV20-1, the J gene TRBJ2-7; D may be TRBD1 or TRBD2 (6 bases each). V was cut by 3 bases and J by 3 bases, with 15 bases left in between. Germline lookup yields CDR1 DFQATT and CDR2 SNEGSKA (reference sequence). The CDR3 has 14 amino acids. CDR3 bases: TGCAGTGCTAGCCGGGGGCAAGGAAGCTACGAGCAGTACTTC. It translates to CSASRGQGSYEQYF.

The rearrangement uses TRBV7-2 and TRBJ2-1; D not resolved. The CDR3 covers 13 residues. The ends were cut back, 5 bases at V and 8 bases at J, with 13 bases in the middle. CDR1 SGHTA and CDR2 FQGNSA come from the germline V gene. Written as DNA, the CDR3 is TGTGCCAGCAGCCTAGAAGGTGGCTATGAGCAGTTCTTC. Its protein product is CASSLEGGYEQFF.

Only a few counts were recorded for this clonotype. The CDR3, as DNA: TGTGCCACCAGCAAGCCGATCGGACAGGGTACGGGAACAGATACGCAGTATTTT. Protein sequence: CATSKPIGQGTGTDTQYF. The rearrangement links TRBV15 to TRBJ2-3; TRBD1 aligns across 8 bases. The germline CDR1 and CDR2 sequences are LNHNV and YYDKDF (reference sequence). The CDR3 length is 18 residues. Germline trimming cut 4 bases from V and 3 bases from J; bases unmatched to any gene: 15.

The chain joins TRBV20-1 to TRBJ2-5; D remains unclear. The V end was cut by 1 base, the J end by 1 base, with 10 bases between. The CDR3 totals 14 residues. CDR1 and CDR2 from the germline V gene are DFQATT and SNEGSKA (reference sequence). CDR3 amino acids: CSARGWAIQETQYF. Here the CDR3 DNA reads TGCAGTGCTAGAGGTTGGGCCATCCAAGAGACCCAGTACTTC.

The rearrangement joins TRBV3-1 to TRBJ2-1; 14 bases are a match to TRBD2. Germline loops: CDR1 LGHDT, CDR2 YNNKEL (reference sequence). The J segment lost 9 bases and the V segment lost 6 bases, leaving 10 bases of the junction unmatched. The CDR3 sequence is 16 residues long. CDR3 in amino acids: CASRLTSGGVRGEQFF. The CDR3 DNA sequence: TGTGCCAGCAGACTGACTAGCGGGGGGGTTCGGGGTGAGCAGTTCTTC.

The chain links TRBV7-8 to TRBJ2-7, with D maybe TRBD1 (6 bases). This CDR3 comprises 14 residues. Germline CDR1 and CDR2: SGHVS and FQNEAQ. Between the trimmed V and J ends, which lost 5 bases and 2 bases, there was a span of 13 bases. The CDR3 DNA reads as TGTGCCAGCAGCCTCCCACAGGGCACCTACGAGCAGTACTTC. It yields the protein CASSLPQGTYEQYF.

This clonotype was seen once. Given a much more abundant clone one base away, this may be a read error. The rearrangement joins TRBV4-2 to TRBJ1-5, with a possible D match to TRBD1 (6 bases). This CDR3 spans 14 amino acids. Per germline, CDR1 LGHNA and CDR2 YNFKEQ. The CDR3 loop reads CASGQLQGFRPQHF. The CDR3 coding sequence is TGTGCCAGCGGCCAACTACAGGGATTTAGGCCCCAGCATTTT.

This clonotype was counted a few times. This chain links TRBV28 with TRBJ2-7; TRBD2 aligns across 7 bases. Germline V CDR1 and CDR2: MDHEN, SYDVKM. After removal of 5 bases from V and 5 bases from J, the junction contained 9 bases not matched to a gene. CDR3 length: 14 amino acids. This CDR3 is CASSPPGLMHEQYF. For the CDR3, the DNA is TGTGCCAGCAGTCCTCCGGGACTAATGCACGAGCAGTACTTC.

The rearrangement uses TRBV5-1 and TRBJ2-1, with D possibly TRBD1 on 8 matching bases. The CDR3 loop spans 14 amino acids. V shed 2 bases and J shed 7 bases, with 13 bases lying between them. CDR1 is SGHRS and CDR2 is YFSETQ in the germline V gene. In DNA, the CDR3 is TGCGCCAGCAGCTTAACAGGGGGGGTAAATGAGCAGTTCTTC. Translation gives CASSLTGGVNEQFF.

This clonotype appeared a few times. A much more abundant neighbour one base away suggests this may be a read error. The rearrangement links TRBV7-9 to TRBJ1-2; D gene uncertain. The ends were cut back, 2 bases at V and 4 bases at J, with 17 bases in the middle. Per the germline V gene, CDR1 is SEHNR and CDR2 is FQNEAQ (reference sequence). The CDR3 sequence is 16 residues long. CDR3 sequence: CASSLYAQFRSYGYTF. In nucleotides, the CDR3 is TGTGCCAGCAGCTTATATGCACAGTTCCGCTCCTATGGCTACACCTTC.

The chain links TRBV6-5 to TRBJ2-7, with 9 bases fitting TRBD1. V was pared by 0 bases and J by 3 bases, with 3 bases of the junction left unmatched. Germline V lookup: CDR1 MNHEY, CDR2 SVGAGI. There are 15 residues in the CDR3. CDR3 nucleotide sequence: TGTGCCAGCAGTTACTCGTACAGGGGGCTCTACGAGCAGTACTTC. Amino acids: CASSYSYRGLYEQYF.

The rearrangement uses TRBV7-9 and TRBJ2-1, with a possible D match to TRBD2 (5 bases). V lost 4 bases, J lost 0 bases, and 10 bases lay in between. There are 15 residues in the CDR3. Germline lookup yields CDR1 SEHNR and CDR2 FQNEAQ (reference sequence). CDR3 nucleotide sequence: TGTGCCAGCAGCTCCGACTACCTCTCCTACAATGAGCAGTTCTTC. Amino acids: CASSSDYLSYNEQFF.

This chain uses TRBV12-3 or TRBV12-4 with TRBJ2-5; D possibly corresponds to TRBD2 (6 bases). The DNA end favors TRBJ2-7, so the J call may be wrong. The CDR3 runs to 14 residues. CDR3 nucleotides: TGTGCCAGCAGACCGACAGCGGGTTTAGACGAGCAGTACTTC. Translating it yields CASRPTAGLDEQYF.

This clonotype has just a few counts. The J gene is TRBJ2-3, the V gene TRBV4-1; D is uncertain. From germline, CDR1 is MGHRA and CDR2 YSYEKL. The V end lost 0 bases, the J end lost 2 bases, and 6 bases lay between the germline ends. The CDR3 covers 14 residues. CDR3 region: CASSQDTTTDTQYF. The CDR3 DNA follows: TGCGCCAGCAGCCAAGATACAACCACAGATACGCAGTATTTT.

Note on this clonotype: A much larger clone differs by one base, so this may be a read error. This chain uses TRBV9 with TRBJ2-5, with TRBD2 identical over 9 bases. With 4 bases clipped from V and 5 bases from J, the junction kept 15 bases outside the gene matches. Germline V gene data show CDR1 as SGDLS and CDR2 as YYNGEE. CDR3 length equals 17 residues. The CDR3 DNA sequence: TGTGCCAGCAGCCCTAAGAGTGGCGGGGGGGTTGGTGAGACCCAGTACTTC. It specifies CASSPKSGGGVGETQYF.

The table lists this clonotype with a few counts. V usage is TRBV5-1 and J usage is TRBJ2-7; D gene uncertain. Trimming removed 2 bases from V and 2 bases from J, with 14 bases in between. This CDR3 is built from 15 residues. Germline CDR1 reads SGHRS; CDR2 reads YFSETQ. DNA of the CDR3: TGCGCCAGCAGCTTATACCAAGGGCAGACCTACGAGCAGTACTTC. Translating gives CASSLYQGQTYEQYF.

This clonotype was picked up one time. The chain employs TRBV3-1 and TRBJ1-1; D gene ambiguous. Germline CDR1 LGHDT, CDR2 YNNKEL (reference sequence). V lost 0 bases, J lost 9 bases, and 8 bases lay in between. The CDR3 extends over 12 amino acids. The CDR3 is CASSQETKQAFF. In DNA, the CDR3 is TGTGCCAGCAGCCAAGAGACCAAGCAAGCTTTCTTT.

This clonotype was seen ten or more times. The chain is built from TRBV6-1 and TRBJ1-2, with a possible D match to TRBD1 (5 bases). The ends were cut back, 7 bases at V and 7 bases at J, with 22 bases in the middle. CDR1 is MNHNS, CDR2 SASEGT, per germline. CDR3 length: 15 amino acids. The CDR3 is CASMMGPTRLSGYTF. The CDR3 DNA reads as TGTGCCAGCATGATGGGGCCAACTCGACTGAGTGGCTACACCTTC.